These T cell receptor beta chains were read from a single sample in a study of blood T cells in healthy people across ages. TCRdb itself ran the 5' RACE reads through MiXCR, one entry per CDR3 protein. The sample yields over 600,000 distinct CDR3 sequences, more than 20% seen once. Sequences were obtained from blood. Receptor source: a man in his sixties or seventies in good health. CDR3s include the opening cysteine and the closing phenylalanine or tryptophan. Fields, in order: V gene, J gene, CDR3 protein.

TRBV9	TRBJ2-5	CASSVGGEETQCF
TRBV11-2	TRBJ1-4	CASSLEGRATNEKLFF
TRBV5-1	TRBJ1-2	CASSSGQGLYGYTF
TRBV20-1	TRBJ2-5	CSARDLRALYQETQYF
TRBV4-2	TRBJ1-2	CASSQDERGVGYTF
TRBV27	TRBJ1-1	CASSLTGVGEAFF
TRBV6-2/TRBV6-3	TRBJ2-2	CASTQQAGARTGELFF
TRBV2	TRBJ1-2	CASDPSPIYGYTF
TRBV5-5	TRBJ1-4	CASSWSPSANEKLFF
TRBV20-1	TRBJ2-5	CSARELAGRETQYF
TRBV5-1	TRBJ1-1	CASSLEGGSRATEAFF
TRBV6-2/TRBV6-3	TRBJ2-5	CASSSGTLFETQYF
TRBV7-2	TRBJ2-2	CASSLYREKGGELFF
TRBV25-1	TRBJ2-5	CASSDGGLGWTQYF
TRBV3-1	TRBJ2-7	CASSQTFTPFYEQYF
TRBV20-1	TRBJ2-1	CSAQQGRGDNEQFF
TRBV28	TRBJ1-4	CASSLGGATNEKLFF
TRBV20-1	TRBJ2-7	CSVQRPFSYEQYF
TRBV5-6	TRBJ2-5	CASSLVLQPGKETQYF
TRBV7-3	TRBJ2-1	CASSHSGVYNEQFF
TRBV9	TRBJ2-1	CASSVGGSEQFF
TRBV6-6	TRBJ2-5	CASSLVPQGWETQYF
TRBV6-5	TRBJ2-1	CASHRSGDEQFF
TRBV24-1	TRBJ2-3	CATSMGSDTQYF
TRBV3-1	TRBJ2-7	CASSLSTASYEQYF
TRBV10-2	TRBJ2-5	CASSWAREETQYF
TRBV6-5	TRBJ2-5	CASSREEETQYF
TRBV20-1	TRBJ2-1	CSARFNLRGNNEQFF
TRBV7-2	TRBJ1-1	CASSSGSGGLNTEAFF
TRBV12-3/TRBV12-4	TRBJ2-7	CASSSGGRPYEQYF
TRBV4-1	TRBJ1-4	CASSHEMTRPNEKLFF
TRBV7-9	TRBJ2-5	CASSFVGLVIWQYF
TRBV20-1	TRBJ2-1	CSATSAGGTGAYNEQFF